The 5 T cell receptor beta chains given below trace back to one sample, sequenced in a study of shared clonotypes between healthy human individuals. This table comes from immunoSEQ multiplex PCR, and its TCRdb copy is limited to in-frame clones, with some not included. The table lists 850,000 to 1,200,000 clones, approximately 76% of them singletons. Sequenced input: memory CD4+ T cells sorted from blood. Subset in this sample: CD45RA-negative fraction. The receptors come from a man between 18 and 29 years old in good health.

This clone was recorded at least ten times. J is TRBJ1-5 and V is TRBV28, with TRBD1 matching over 10 bases. The CDR3 contains 16 residues. Germline lookup yields CDR1 MDHEN and CDR2 SYDVKM. The V segment lost 5 bases and the J segment 6 bases; nucleotides outside the gene matches: 10. The CDR3 is CASSPWTGGIFQPQHF. DNA for the CDR3: TGTGCCAGCAGTCCATGGACAGGGGGAATTTTTCAGCCCCAGCATTTT.

The count of this clone is one. The chain carries TRBV5-3 and TRBJ2-7; TRBD2 is a possible D gene (6 bases). TRBV5-3 counts as an open reading frame of uncertain function. The CDR3 runs 17 residues. The germline V and J ends were trimmed by 9 bases and 0 bases, with 25 bases remaining between them. The CDR3 loop reads CATHHSGTRNSSYEQYF. The CDR3 DNA sequence: TGTGCCACCCACCATAGCGGCACCCGTAACAGCTCCTACGAGCAGTACTTC.

This chain connects TRBV19 to TRBJ1-2; tentative D call: TRBD1 (5 bases). In germline, CDR1 is LNHDA, CDR2 SQIVND (reference sequence). V lost 4 bases to trimming and J lost 4 bases, with 10 bases between them. The CDR3 loop spans 13 amino acids. DNA of the CDR3: TGTGCCAGTAGTAGGGACGTGGGCTATGGCTACACCTTC. As protein: CASSRDVGYGYTF.

J is TRBJ1-5 and V is TRBV2; D possibly corresponds to TRBD1 (5 bases). This CDR3 spans 15 amino acids. Trimming removed 6 bases at V and 0 bases at J, with 12 bases between. The germline V gene has CDR1 SNHLY and CDR2 FYNNEI. The CDR3 is CASRNTGYSNQPQHF. CDR3 nucleotide sequence: TGTGCCAGCAGAAACACAGGATATAGCAATCAGCCCCAGCATTTT.

The chain combines TRBV7-2 with TRBJ2-5, with D possibly being TRBD2 (6 bases). From germline, CDR1 is SGHTA and CDR2 FQGNSA. This CDR3 has 14 amino acids. The ends were cut back, 5 bases at V and 2 bases at J, with 12 bases in the middle. The CDR3 loop is CASSPKRVQETQYF. The CDR3 DNA follows: TGTGCCAGCAGCCCTAAGCGGGTTCAAGAGACCCAGTACTTC.